The 16 T cell receptor beta chains listed next were all sequenced from one sample in a study of shared clonotypes between healthy human individuals. TCRdb's table, derived via immunoSEQ multiplex PCR, lists solely in-frame clones and lacks some. Found here are around 120,000 clones, about 70% of them singletons; the top ten hold about 25%. The sample comprised memory CD8+ T cells sorted from blood. Described subset: CD45RO+ cells pooled with CCR7-negative TemRA cells. The source of these receptors is a woman aged 25 to 45 in good health.

This clone was seen a few times. The rearrangement uses TRBV29-1 and TRBJ2-2; 9 bases fit TRBD2. Germline CDR1 and CDR2: SQVTM and ANQGSEA. Trimming took 3 bases from V and 4 from J; bases not matched to a gene: 6. The CDR3 spans 15 residues. CDR3 in DNA: TGCAGCGTTGATCCGGGACTAGCTGGCACCGGGGAGCTGTTTTTT. This encodes CSVDPGLAGTGELFF.

The chain carries TRBV2 and TRBJ2-7; D might be TRBD2 (5 bases). Germline V lookup: CDR1 SNHLY, CDR2 FYNNEI. CDR3 length: 13 amino acids. The germline V and J ends were trimmed by 7 bases and 2 bases, with 12 bases remaining between them. CDR3: CASIPAEPYEQYF. The CDR3 DNA is TGTGCCAGCATCCCAGCGGAGCCCTACGAGCAGTACTTC.

In this sample, this clone turned up a few times. The chain joins TRBV7-8 to TRBJ2-7; TRBD1 aligns across 10 bases. In germline, CDR1 is SGHVS, CDR2 FQNEAQ. After removal of 5 bases from V and 2 bases from J, the junction contained 6 bases not matched to a gene. The CDR3 sequence is 15 residues long. The CDR3 nucleotides read TGTGCCAGCAGCCAAGTCGGGACAGGGGCCTACGAGCAGTACTTC. Translating gives CASSQVGTGAYEQYF.

V is TRBV19 and J is TRBJ2-1, with TRBD2 matching over 7 bases. The V gene's germline CDR1 is LNHDA and CDR2 SQIVND (reference sequence). V shed 5 bases and J 0 bases; nucleotides not matched to a gene: 10. The CDR3 sequence is 17 residues long. This CDR3 is CASSARVAGFSYNEQFF. For the CDR3, the DNA is TGTGCCAGTAGTGCCCGGGTAGCGGGTTTCTCCTACAATGAGCAGTTCTTC. The complete variable domain, with remaining parts taken from reference TRBV19 and TRBJ2-1, reads DGGITQSPKYLFRKEGQNVTLSCEQNLNHDAMYWYRQDPGQGLRLIYYSQIVNDFQKGDIAEGYSVSREKKESFPLTVTSAQKNPTAFYLCASSARVAGFSYNEQFFGPGTRLTVL.

This clone was detected only once. The rearrangement joins TRBV2 to TRBJ2-1, with a possible D match to TRBD1 (6 bases). Between the trimmed V and J ends, which lost 2 bases and 0 bases, there was a span of 17 bases. This CDR3 has 18 residues. Germline lookup yields CDR1 SNHLY and CDR2 FYNNEI. For the CDR3, the DNA is TGTGCCAGCAGTGAACCCGAAAACAGGGCTGTCTCCTACAATGAGCAGTTCTTC. Protein product: CASSEPENRAVSYNEQFF.

CDR3 amino acids: CASSLEGYTTGELFF. The CDR3 nucleotides are TGCGCCAGCAGCTTGGAGGGGTATACCACCGGGGAGCTGTTTTTT. V usage is TRBV5-1 and J usage is TRBJ2-2; possible D gene TRBD1, 5 bases. The CDR3 runs 15 residues. Germline CDR1 reads SGHRS; CDR2 reads YFSETQ. The V gene lost 0 bases and the J gene lost 4 bases, with 10 bases spanning the gap. Using reference TRBV5-1 and TRBJ2-2 for the parts outside the CDR3, the full variable domain is KAGVTQTPRYLIKTRGQQVTLSCSPISGHRSVSWYQQTPGQGLQFLFEYFSETQRNKGNFPGRFSGRQFSNSRSEMNVSTLELGDSALYLCASSLEGYTTGELFFGEGSRLTVL.

This chain links TRBV29-1 with TRBJ1-2; 8 bases are shared with TRBD1. The V gene end was trimmed by 8 bases and the J gene end by 3 bases; junction bases not matched to a gene: 2. CDR3 length: 11 residues. Per germline, CDR1 SQVTM and CDR2 ANQGSEA. DNA for the CDR3: TGCAGCCTGGGACAGGACTATGGCTACACCTTC. This sequence encodes CSLGQDYGYTF. Drawing the rest from reference TRBV29-1 and TRBJ1-2, the complete variable domain is SAVISQKPSRDICQRGTSLTIQCQVDSQVTMMFWYRQQPGQSLTLIATANQGSEATYESGFVIDKFPISRPNLTFSTLTVSNMSPEDSSIYLCSLGQDYGYTFGSGTRLTVV.

The rearrangement uses TRBV4-2 and TRBJ2-7; the D gene is possibly TRBD2 (5 bases). V lost 0 bases, J lost 5 bases, and 11 bases lay in between. The CDR3 loop spans 14 amino acids. Germline loops: CDR1 LGHNA, CDR2 YNFKEQ. CDR3 DNA: TGTGCCAGCAGCCAAGAACGGGTCGGGAACGAGCAGTACTTC. Protein: CASSQERVGNEQYF.

This clone came up a few times. The chain uses TRBV5-6 and TRBJ2-7; TRBD2 agrees at 7 bases. CDR3 length: 17 residues. Unmatched junction bases numbered 14, after V lost 3 bases and J lost 2 bases. Looked up from germline, CDR1 is SGHDT and CDR2 is YYEEEE. The CDR3 nucleotides are TGTGCCAGCAGCTCTCTAGCGGAAGGACCGCTTACCTACGAGCAGTACTTC. Protein product: CASSSLAEGPLTYEQYF.

As to this clone: Distinct nucleotide sequences in the sample also encode this CDR3. J is TRBJ2-3 and V is TRBV9; the match to TRBD2 covers 11 bases. V lost 7 bases and J lost 4; bases outside the gene matches: 5. The CDR3 is 14 amino acids. The germline CDR1 and CDR2 sequences are SGDLS and YYNGEE. The CDR3 DNA is TGTGCCAGCTCACTAGCGGGAGCCGCAGATACGCAGTATTTT. Translation: CASSLAGAADTQYF.

The chain carries TRBV28 and TRBJ2-3, with 8 bases that match TRBD2. CDR1 is MDHEN, CDR2 SYDVKM, per germline. V was clipped by 5 bases and J by 4 bases; unmatched bases: 8. The CDR3 is 15 residues long. In DNA form, the CDR3 reads TGTGCCAGCAGTCCTACGGGAGGGCGCCCAGATACGCAGTATTTT. This sequence encodes CASSPTGGRPDTQYF.

In this sample, this clone turned up a few times. This rearrangement joins TRBV5-6 to TRBJ2-7; D gene ambiguous. Germline CDR1 and CDR2: SGHDT and YYEEEE. Between the trimmed V and J ends, which lost 4 bases and 6 bases, there was a span of 17 bases. CDR3 length equals 14 residues. In nucleotides, the CDR3 is TGTGCCAGCAGCCCTTCGGCAGATAAGCTCGAGCAGTACTTC. Its translation: CASSPSADKLEQYF.

This clone was seen a few times. V is TRBV14 and J is TRBJ2-5, with 8 bases that match TRBD1. Matching the DNA end better, TRBJ2-7 makes the J call doubtful. Germline CDR1 and CDR2: SGHDN and FVKESK. CDR3 length: 15 residues. The CDR3 reads CASSLRDRGSYEQYF. Written as DNA, the CDR3 is TGTGCCAGCAGCCTACGTGACAGGGGATCCTACGAGCAGTACTTC.

This clone was detected a few times. The J gene is TRBJ2-1, the V gene TRBV27, with 14 positions matching TRBD2. Germline CDR1 MNHEY, CDR2 SMNVEV (reference sequence). This CDR3 is built from 17 residues. Germline trimming cut 5 bases from V and 4 bases from J; bases unmatched to any gene: 7. Here the CDR3 DNA reads TGTGCCAGCAGTCGGGGGACTAGCGGGAGTCTGTACAATGAGCAGTTCTTC. Residues: CASSRGTSGSLYNEQFF.

This chain joins TRBV7-2 and TRBJ2-1; D not resolved. This CDR3 contains 13 residues. Germline V gene data show CDR1 as SGHTA and CDR2 as FQGNSA. Trimming stripped 1 base from V and 9 bases from J, with 10 bases between. The CDR3 sequence: CASSLDLPSEQFF. The DNA for the CDR3 is TGTGCCAGCAGCTTAGACCTTCCGAGTGAGCAGTTCTTC.

The chain combines TRBV27 with TRBJ2-5; D unclear. Trimming took 4 bases from V and 0 from J, leaving 12 bases between them. The CDR3 contains 15 residues. Germline CDR1 and CDR2: MNHEY and SMNVEV (reference sequence). CDR3 sequence (DNA): TGTGCCAGCAGTTCCCCGACATCGTACCAAGAGACCCAGTACTTC. Residues: CASSSPTSYQETQYF.